This T cell receptor (beta chain) is from a study of cytomegalovirus exposure and HLA in healthy donors. Note on this clone: As yet, its antigen is unknown.

In the PCR, 60 Vbeta and 13 Jbeta primers were used. TCRdb's table, derived via immunoSEQ multiplex PCR, lists solely in-frame clones and lacks some. The sample lists under 200,000 clones, 55% to 80% seen once, with around 4% in the top ten. General study findings and limits: A later analysis linked a missense variant in DCLRE1C to the trimming of TCR beta V and J genes. The authors enumerated some 160 TCR beta chains as linked to cytomegalovirus.

The CDR3 has 15 amino acids. Germline CDR1 reads MNHEY; CDR2 reads SVGAGI. Between the trimmed V and J ends, which lost 0 bases and 5 bases, there was a span of 11 bases. The sequence was obtained from a woman between 18 and 29 years old in good health and CMV-seropositive. J is TRBJ2-4 and V is TRBV6-5, with D tentatively TRBD2 (6 bases). Sequencing used PBMCs. In DNA, the CDR3 is TGTGCCAGCAGTTACTCACCATGGGAGGAAAACATTCAGTACTTC. It codes for CASSYSPWEENIQYF.